This TCR beta chain was profiled in a study of OX40 agonist ivuxolimab in advanced cancers. Study context: The treatment was a fully human IgG2 OX40 agonist, ivuxolimab. Three patients had partial responses: one hepatocellular carcinoma, two cutaneous melanoma. The study enrolled dose-escalation patients with hepatocellular carcinoma, melanoma, renal cell or head and neck cancer. The study, taken as a whole, reports: CD4+ T cells averaged fewer expanded clones than CD8+ T cells.

Using immunoSEQ multiplex PCR, the repertoire was profiled, and TCRdb retains in-frame clones only, with some absent. Among 95,000 to 150,000 clones, roughly nine tenths were seen once, and the ten largest hold about 0.55%. Trimming cost V 1 base and J 0 bases, with 7 bases left between them. CDR3 length: 15 residues. CDR1 is LGHNA and CDR2 is YSLEER in the germline V gene. This clone was seen just once. What it binds is unknown. This clonotype originated in an adult with an advanced solid tumor such as melanoma, head and neck, liver or kidney cancer. The rearrangement uses TRBV4-3 and TRBJ1-5; D is uncertain. The material sequenced was CD4+ or CD8+ T cells sorted from blood, taken in a trial of the OX40 agonist ivuxolimab. The CDR3 sequence is CASSQVGYSNQPQHF. The CDR3 DNA is TGCGCCAGCAGCCAAGTGGGGTATAGCAATCAGCCCCAGCATTTT.